The source of this TCR beta chain is a study of blood T cell repertoires in COVID-19. On the study more broadly: The United States, Italy and Spain provided the acute and convalescent COVID-19 samples. PBMCs, B-cell-depleted T cells, or T cells were the source of the cDNA or gDNA that made up the material.

The CDR3 is 20 amino acids. After removal of 3 bases from V and 5 bases from J, the junction contained 20 bases not matched to a gene. Germline V gene lookup returns CDR1 SNHLY and CDR2 FYNNEI. Source study methods: Amplification from reference gene primers served as the basis for estimated nucleated cell counts. TCRdb's table, derived via immunoSEQ multiplex PCR, lists solely in-frame clones and lacks some. Clone size and V and J calls were adopted from that table, with D and trimming inferred from the DNA. The top ten clones hold roughly an eighth of a sample with around 170,000 clones, around 80% of them seen once.

The source is a man under 40 with active or convalescent COVID-19. Sequenced input: peripheral blood. This chain uses TRBV2 with TRBJ2-3, with 10 bases aligning to TRBD2. CDR3 loop: CASSEYGFSGGARIEDTQYF. The CDR3 coding sequence is TGTGCCAGCAGTGAGTACGGCTTCAGCGGGGGGGCCAGAATTGAAGATACGCAGTATTTT.